A selection of T cell receptor beta chains follows, all from one sample in a study of blood T cell repertoires in COVID-19. Sequenced by immunoSEQ multiplex PCR; TCRdb stores in-frame clones only, minus some. Among roughly 330,000 clones listed, over 75% were seen once. Sample: PBMCs or T cells enriched from blood (not recorded which). Every receptor here comes from a woman aged 25 to 39 who had recovered from COVID-19. Each CDR3 is given with its conserved first and last residue. Fields, in order: clone size, D gene, J gene, V gene, CDR3 DNA, CDR3 protein. A D gene is named only where the DNA matches it firmly. Clone size appears in some rows only: once, few, many, or a class for an expanded clone.

>-|TRBD1|TRBJ2-7|TRBV6-5
TGTGCCAGCAGTTACTCTTGGACAGGTTCCTACGAGCAGTACTTC
CASSYSWTGSYEQYF
>-|-|TRBJ1-5|TRBV7-2
TGTGCCAGCAGCTTAACAGGTTTTGAGCCTCTACAGCATTTT
CASSLTGFEPLQHF
>-|-|TRBJ1-1|TRBV14
TGTGCCAGCAGCCAAGCAACGGTTGGGAGGGCCACTGAAGCTTTCTTT
CASSQATVGRATEAFF
>-|TRBD2|TRBJ2-3|TRBV4-3
TGCGCCAGCAGCCAAGCTTGGCTAGCGGGGGCTGCAGATACGCAGTATTTT
CASSQAWLAGAADTQYF
>few|TRBD1|TRBJ1-4|TRBV5-4
TGTGCCAGCAGCTCAGGGGGCGCGACTAATGAAAAACTGTTTTTT
CASSSGGATNEKLFF
>-|-|TRBJ2-2|TRBV3-1/TRBV3-2
TGTGCCAGCAGCCCCAAGGTAGCAGCGAGAGGGACCGGGGAGCTGTTTTTT
CASSPKVAARGTGELFF
>-|-|TRBJ1-5|TRBV6-6
TGTGCCAGCAGTTACGGGGCGGGGAGCGGCAATCAGCCCCAGCATTTT
CASSYGAGSGNQPQHF
>-|TRBD2|TRBJ2-7|TRBV10-3
TGTGCCATCGGACTAGCCTCCTACGAGCAGTACTTC
CAIGLASYEQYF
>-|-|TRBJ2-7|TRBV7-9
TGTGCCAGCAGCTTAGGGACAGAAAGTTCCTACGAGCAGTACTTC
CASSLGTESSYEQYF
>-|-|TRBJ2-1|TRBV19
TGTGCCACCCGCCCACCGAGCTCCTACAATGAGCAGTTCTTC
CATRPPSSYNEQFF
>-|-|TRBJ1-6|TRBV12-5
TGTGCTAGTGGTTTTTCACGGGATTCACCCCTCCACTTT
CASGFSRDSPLHF
>-|-|TRBJ1-3|TRBV7-2
TGTGCCAGCAGCTTCACCCAGGGTTACACCATATATTTT
CASSFTQGYTIYF
>-|-|TRBJ2-2|TRBV4-3
TGCGCCAGCAGCCAAGAACCGGGACATTCGAACACCGGGGAGCTGTTTTTT
CASSQEPGHSNTGELFF
>-|TRBD1|TRBJ1-2|TRBV18
TGTGCCAGCTCACCATCCTCGGCCGGGACAGGGGTTTATGGCTACACCTTC
CASSPSSAGTGVYGYTF
>once|TRBD1|TRBJ1-2|TRBV19
TGTGCCAGTAGTCCGGGACAGACACCTAACTATGGCTACACCTTC
CASSPGQTPNYGYTF
>-|TRBD1|TRBJ2-7|TRBV6-5
TGTGCCAGCAGCTATACAGGGGTTTCGTCCTACGAGCAGTACTTC
CASSYTGVSSYEQYF
>-|-|TRBJ2-7|TRBV5-1
TGCGCCAGCAGCTTGATAGGGACTCGGGAGCAGTACTTC
CASSLIGTREQYF
>-|TRBD2|TRBJ2-3|TRBV5-1
TGCGCCAGCAGTTACCTGACTAGCGGGGGAACAGATACGCAGTATTTT
CASSYLTSGGTDTQYF
>-|-|TRBJ1-3|TRBV6-5
TGTGCCAGCAGAATCGACAGATCTGGAAACACCATATATTTT
CASRIDRSGNTIYF
>-|-|TRBJ2-7|TRBV7-2
TGTGCCAGCAGCTCAGGGGATTCCGGGAACCCCTACGAGCAGTACTTC
CASSSGDSGNPYEQYF
>-|-|TRBJ1-4|TRBV4-1
TGCGCCAGCAGCCAAGCGCGGACATCTAATGAAAAACTGTTTTTT
CASSQARTSNEKLFF
>-|-|TRBJ1-4|TRBV9
TGTGCCAGCAGCGTATTGGCAGGGCAGGGGAATGAAAAACTGTTTTTT
CASSVLAGQGNEKLFF
>-|TRBD2|TRBJ2-7|TRBV10-3
TGTGCCATTCAGACTAGCGGGGTCTCCTACGAGCAGTACTTC
CAIQTSGVSYEQYF
>few|-|TRBJ1-1|TRBV19
TGTGCCAGTAGTAGATCGAGGGACACTGAAGCTTTCTTT
CASSRSRDTEAFF
>-|-|TRBJ2-4|TRBV28
TGTGCCAGCAGTCCTGCCGGGACTGGGGGGTTGGCCAAAAACATTCAGTACTTC
CASSPAGTGGLAKNIQYF
>-|-|TRBJ1-5|TRBV3-1/TRBV3-2
TGTGCCAGCAGCCTAGGGGGGGGCGGTCAGCCCCAGCATTTT
CASSLGGGGQPQHF
>once|TRBD1|TRBJ1-1|TRBV6-5
TGTGCCAGCCTAAGGACAGGGGGCACTGAAGCTTTCTTT
CASLRTGGTEAFF
>-|TRBD2|TRBJ2-5|TRBV19
TGTGCCAGTAGTATCACAGCGGGGGAGACCCAGTACTTC
CASSITAGETQYF
>-|-|TRBJ2-7|TRBV2
TGTGCCAGCAAAGGAGGGGCTTACGAGCAGTACTTC
CASKGGAYEQYF
>-|TRBD1|TRBJ1-1|TRBV19
TGTGCCAGTATCTCACTATCGGCAGGGGGCACTGAAGCTTTCTTT
CASISLSAGGTEAFF
>-|-|TRBJ2-2|TRBV11-2
TGTGCCAGCAGCTTAATTCGGGGGATCCCCGGGGAGCTGTTTTTT
CASSLIRGIPGELFF
>few|TRBD2|TRBJ2-2|TRBV5-1
TGCGCCAGCAGCTCCGGACTAGCGGGGGGGAACACCGGGGAGCTGTTTTTT
CASSSGLAGGNTGELFF
>-|TRBD1|TRBJ1-1|TRBV12-3/TRBV12-4
TGTGCCAGCAGTCTTTGGACAGGACGCGAAGCTTTCTTT
CASSLWTGREAFF
>few|-|TRBJ1-3|TRBV2
TGTGCCAGCAGAATACGGGGTACCGGAAACACCATATATTTT
CASRIRGTGNTIYF
>-|-|TRBJ2-2|TRBV24-1
TGTGCCGCTACCGGGGGATCCCACATGGGTTCGAACACCGGGGAGCTGTTTTTT
CAATGGSHMGSNTGELFF
>-|TRBD1|TRBJ1-2|TRBV5-4
TGTGCCAGCAGCTTTCAACAGGGGGCTATGGTGGGCTATGGCTACACCTTC
CASSFQQGAMVGYGYTF
>-|-|TRBJ2-3|TRBV5-1
TGCGCCAGCAGCCCCCGTCCAGGGGTAGATACGCAGTATTTT
CASSPRPGVDTQYF
>-|TRBD1|TRBJ1-2|TRBV30
TGTGCCTGGAGTCGGGGGACAGGAGACTCCTCTGACTATGGCTACACCTTC
CAWSRGTGDSSDYGYTF
>-|-|TRBJ1-1|TRBV19
TGTGCCAGTAGTTCCAGGAACACTGAAGCTTTCTTT
CASSSRNTEAFF
>-|-|TRBJ1-4|TRBV29-1
TGCAGCGTTGAAGATCGGGATGAACTGTTTTTT
CSVEDRDELFF
>-|-|TRBJ2-5|TRBV12-3/TRBV12-4
TGTGCCAGCAGCCAGTTTTACCAAGAGACCCAGTACTTC
CASSQFYQETQYF
>-|TRBD1|TRBJ2-7|TRBV10-3
TGTGCCATCAGGGGGGACAGGGAATCCTACGAGCAGTACTTC
CAIRGDRESYEQYF